The next 22 T cell receptor beta chains were all read from a single sample in a study of T cells in Graves' hyperthyroidism and ophthalmopathy. Authors of the study amplified TCR beta CDR3 regions from RNA transcripts. A first-round RT-PCR of the TCR CDR3 used the HTBI primer set. TCRdb independently ran MiXCR on the multiplex PCR reads; one entry per CDR3 protein. The profile shows about half a million distinct CDR3 sequences, approximately 23% of them singletons. The specimen sequenced was blood. The receptors stem from a woman aged 70-85 years with Graves' ophthalmopathy.

This sequence joins TRBV20-1 and TRBJ1-2; D ambiguous. CDR1 is DFQATT, CDR2 SNEGSKA, per germline (reference sequence). The CDR3 has 15 residues. V gave up 5 bases and J gave up 7 bases, with 23 bases separating them. The CDR3 spells CSAWPPGGRPGGYTF. DNA for the CDR3: TGCAGTGCTTGGCCCCCCGGAGGGCGTCCGGGTGGCTACACCTTC.

This clonotype was recorded a few times. The genes are TRBV7-2 and TRBJ1-5, with TRBD1 as a possible D gene (5 bases). V shed 3 bases and J shed 2 bases, with 17 bases lying between them. CDR1 SGHTA and CDR2 FQGNSA come from the germline V gene. The CDR3 is 17 residues long. The chain's CDR3 is CASSFGPGMFGNQPQHF. The CDR3 DNA is TGTGCCAGCAGCTTCGGTCCAGGGATGTTCGGCAATCAGCCCCAGCATTTT.

A single count supports this clonotype. The chain joins TRBV19 to TRBJ2-5; 8 nucleotides agree with TRBD1. The germline gives CDR1 LNHDA, CDR2 SQIVND (reference sequence). V lost 3 bases, J lost 5 bases, and 5 bases stayed unmatched. The CDR3 has 14 residues. CDR3 loop: CASSITGGMETQYF. CDR3 nucleotides: TGTGCCAGTAGTATTACAGGGGGAATGGAGACCCAGTACTTC. The full variable domain, completed using reference TRBV19 and TRBJ2-5, is DGGITQSPKYLFRKEGQNVTLSCEQNLNHDAMYWYRQDPGQGLRLIYYSQIVNDFQKGDIAEGYSVSREKKESFPLTVTSAQKNPTAFYLCASSITGGMETQYFGPGTRLLVL.

In this sample, this clonotype turned up many times. The J gene is TRBJ1-1, the V gene TRBV12-3 or TRBV12-4; D unresolved. Deletions cut 6 bases from V and 11 bases from J, with 13 bases between. This CDR3 has 11 amino acids. This CDR3 reads CASRYQAFAFF. The CDR3, as DNA: TGTGCCAGCAGATACCAGGCTTTTGCTTTCTTT.

This clonotype was observed at least ten times. The V call is TRBV7-2, the J call TRBJ1-5; perhaps TRBD1 as D (6 bases). Germline CDR1 is SGHTA and CDR2 is FQGNSA. V dropped 5 bases and J dropped 7 bases, with 18 bases sitting between them. CDR3 length equals 15 residues. CDR3 region: CASSHIQGWGQPQHF. The CDR3 DNA follows: TGTGCCAGCAGCCACATACAGGGATGGGGACAGCCCCAGCATTTT.

CDR3 nucleotides: TGTGCCAGCAGCGCGGACCCTCGTCTTTACGAAAAACTGTTTTTT. This encodes CASSADPRLYEKLFF. This sequence joins TRBV9 and TRBJ1-4, with D unresolved. There are 15 residues in the CDR3. V was pared by 3 bases and J by 8 bases, with 17 bases between. Germline V lookup: CDR1 SGDLS, CDR2 YYNGEE.

This clonotype was detected only a few times. As DNA, the CDR3 is TGTGCCAGCTCACTTACAGGGGGGCACGACACTGAAGCTTTCTTT. This codes for CASSLTGGHDTEAFF. The chain joins TRBV18 to TRBJ1-1; 8 bases are a match to TRBD1. V lost 4 bases, J lost 3 bases, and 7 bases stayed unmatched. CDR1 is KGHSH, CDR2 LQKENI, per germline. The CDR3 is 15 residues long.

About this clonotype itself: Being one base from a much bigger clone, this may be a read error. The genes are TRBV20-1 and TRBJ1-5; D is unclear. This CDR3 is 13 amino acids long. The germline V gene encodes CDR1 DFQATT and CDR2 SNEGSKA (reference sequence). Trimming stripped 2 bases from V and 4 bases from J, with 9 bases between. The CDR3 loop is CSARQSGNQPQHF. CDR3 sequence (DNA): TGCAGTGCTAGACAGAGTGGGAATCAGCCCCAGCATTTT.

This clonotype was recorded a few times. The chain has TRBV19 and TRBJ1-1; unclear D gene. V was cut by 2 bases and J by 5 bases, with 12 bases left in between. In germline, CDR1 is LNHDA, CDR2 SQIVND (reference sequence). The CDR3 runs 14 residues. CDR3 sequence: CASSILGLETEAFF. In DNA form, the CDR3 reads TGTGCCAGTAGTATATTGGGCCTGGAGACTGAAGCTTTCTTT.

This clonotype appeared a few times. V is TRBV18 and J is TRBJ1-2; D is possibly TRBD1 (5 bases). Trimming cost V 1 base and J 0 bases, with 12 bases left between them. Germline V gene sequence: CDR1 KGHSH, CDR2 LQKENI. This CDR3 is built from 16 residues. In DNA form, the CDR3 reads TGTGCCAGCTCACCACAGGGGACCCACACTAACTATGGCTACACCTTC. Translation gives CASSPQGTHTNYGYTF.

The table lists this clonotype with a few counts. This rearrangement joins TRBV28 to TRBJ1-5; no clear D gene. The V gene's germline CDR1 is MDHEN and CDR2 SYDVKM. The CDR3 runs 15 residues. V was clipped by 4 bases and J by 0 bases, with 10 bases between them. CDR3 residues: CASSSGDHSNQPQHF. The CDR3 DNA is TGTGCCAGCAGTTCCGGGGATCATAGCAATCAGCCCCAGCATTTT. Supplemented by reference TRBV28 and TRBJ1-5, the full variable domain reads DVKVTQSSRYLVKRTGEKVFLECVQDMDHENMFWYRQDPGLGLRLIYFSYDVKMKEKGDIPEGYSVSREKKERFSLILESASTNQTSMYLCASSSGDHSNQPQHFGDGTRLSIL.

This chain links TRBV5-1 with TRBJ2-7; the D gene could be TRBD1 or TRBD2 (5 bases each). The V end lost 0 bases, the J end lost 2 bases, and 9 bases lay between the germline ends. The CDR3 runs to 14 residues. Germline V gene sequence: CDR1 SGHRS, CDR2 YFSETQ. CDR3 in amino acids: CASSLGQTTYEQYF. As DNA, the CDR3 is TGCGCCAGCAGCTTGGGACAGACTACCTACGAGCAGTACTTC.

This clonotype appeared a few times. The V call is TRBV7-9, the J call TRBJ2-3; D not certain. Germline V gives CDR1 SEHNR, CDR2 FQNEAQ (reference sequence). The CDR3 extends over 11 amino acids. The V gene lost 5 bases and the J gene lost 5 bases, with 5 bases spanning the gap. CDR3 residues: CASSIKDTQYF. The CDR3 bases are TGTGCCAGCAGCATAAAAGATACGCAGTATTTT.

The chain couples TRBV5-1 to TRBJ2-3, with a tentative D call TRBD2 (5 bases). V lost 2 bases, J lost 2 bases, and 12 bases lay in between. This CDR3 spans 15 amino acids. The germline V gene has CDR1 SGHRS and CDR2 YFSETQ. The CDR3 here is CASSFRGQYTDTQYF. The CDR3 coding sequence is TGCGCCAGCAGCTTCCGCGGGCAGTACACAGATACGCAGTATTTT.

This chain connects TRBV6-9 to TRBJ2-7; a weak D match, TRBD1 (7 bases). Germline assignment: CDR1 MNHGY and CDR2 SVAAGI. This CDR3 has 17 amino acids. Trimming took off 2 bases at V and 4 bases at J, with 21 bases between the two ends. The CDR3: CASSYRLSQGGWYEQYF. The CDR3 coding sequence is TGTGCCAGCAGTTATCGCCTGAGCCAGGGGGGATGGTACGAGCAGTACTTC.

There are many counts of this clonotype. The chain carries TRBV7-2 and TRBJ1-2; D not resolved. Germline CDR1 and CDR2: SGHTA and FQGNSA. With 1 base removed from V and 1 base from J, the gap between germline ends came to 13 bases. The CDR3 has 16 residues. The CDR3 DNA sequence: TGTGCCAGCAGCTTAGGTTCAGGAGAGATTAACTATGGCTACACCTTC. Its translation: CASSLGSGEINYGYTF. Drawing the rest from reference TRBV7-2 and TRBJ1-2, the complete variable domain is GAGVSQSPSNKVTEKGKDVELRCDPISGHTALYWYRQSLGQGLEFLIYFQGNSAPDKSGLPSDRFSAERTGGSVSTLTIQRTQQEDSAVYLCASSLGSGEINYGYTFGSGTRLTVV.

This clonotype was counted many times. The chain joins TRBV11-2 to TRBJ2-3; 11 positions match TRBD2. The CDR3 runs 14 residues. V dropped 5 bases and J dropped 5; count of bases not matched to a gene: 3. CDR1 is SGHAT, CDR2 FQNNGV, per germline. The DNA for the CDR3 is TGTGCCAGCAGCAGAGGGACTAGCGGAGATACGCAGTATTTT. Its translation is CASSRGTSGDTQYF. The full variable domain, completed using reference TRBV11-2 and TRBJ2-3, is EAGVAQSPRYKIIEKRQSVAFWCNPISGHATLYWYQQILGQGPKLLIQFQNNGVVDDSQLPKDRFSAERLKGVDSTLKIQPAKLEDSAVYLCASSRGTSGDTQYFGPGTRLTVL.

Many counts were recorded for this clonotype. The chain joins TRBV20-1 to TRBJ2-1; D not resolved. Germline V gene sequence: CDR1 DFQATT, CDR2 SNEGSKA (reference sequence). V was pared by 4 bases and J by 5 bases, with 9 bases between. The CDR3 runs 12 residues. The CDR3: CSANRRNNEQFF. As DNA, the CDR3 is TGCAGTGCTAACAGACGGAACAATGAGCAGTTCTTC.

This clonotype was recorded a few times. This chain links TRBV19 with TRBJ2-1, with TRBD2 matching 9 bases. Looked up from germline, CDR1 is LNHDA and CDR2 is SQIVND (reference sequence). J lost 7 bases, V lost 5 bases, and 12 bases had no gene match. The CDR3 totals 16 residues. The CDR3 loop reads CASSGTISGRRNEQFF. The CDR3 DNA reads TGTGCCAGTAGTGGGACTATCAGCGGGAGGAGAAATGAGCAGTTCTTC. The full variable domain, its missing parts supplied by reference TRBV19 and TRBJ2-1, is DGGITQSPKYLFRKEGQNVTLSCEQNLNHDAMYWYRQDPGQGLRLIYYSQIVNDFQKGDIAEGYSVSREKKESFPLTVTSAQKNPTAFYLCASSGTISGRRNEQFFGPGTRLTVL.

Comment on this clonotype: At one end the junction does not follow the germline gene, possibly because of a read error. The chain couples TRBV7-9 to TRBJ1-5; D is undetermined. The germline V gene has CDR1 SEHNR and CDR2 FQNEAQ (reference sequence). The CDR3 runs to 14 residues. The CDR3 sequence: CAISSRTTNQPQHF. CDR3 bases: TGTGCCATCAGCTCCCGAACGACGAATCAGCCCCAGCATTTT.

There are many counts of this clonotype. This chain connects TRBV11-1 to TRBJ2-5; unclear D gene. Germline loops: CDR1 SGHAT, CDR2 FQDESV (reference sequence). The CDR3 has 12 amino acids. Trimming removed 1 base at V and 5 bases at J, with 5 bases between. The CDR3 DNA reads as TGTGCCAGCAGCTTAGGATCGGAGACCCAGTACTTC. It is translated as CASSLGSETQYF.

In this sample, this clonotype turned up a few times. The chain recombines TRBV20-1 with TRBJ2-7; D might be TRBD2 (5 bases). V was pared by 6 bases and J by 0 bases, with 15 bases between. Germline CDR1 is DFQATT and CDR2 is SNEGSKA (reference sequence). This CDR3 is built from 14 residues. The CDR3 region is CSASQASLSYEQYF. CDR3 bases: TGCAGTGCAAGCCAGGCTAGCCTCTCCTACGAGCAGTACTTC.